Given below is one T cell receptor (beta chain) in context. V lost 4 bases, J lost 2 bases, and 6 bases stayed unmatched. This CDR3 contains 15 residues. The germline V gene encodes CDR1 SGHRS and CDR2 YFSETQ. This record belongs to a study of radiotherapy plus CTLA-4 blockade in lung cancer. Profiling relied on immunoSEQ multiplex PCR, and the TCRdb table lists in-frame clones only, not all of them. The data contain roughly 57,000 clones, approximately 82% of them singletons. The sequenced sample was peripheral blood, obtained from a patient treated with radiotherapy plus ipilimumab. This sequence was found in a human donor with non-small cell lung cancer whose response to radiotherapy plus ipilimumab could not be evaluated. This sequence joins TRBV5-1 and TRBJ2-3; 8 bases agree with TRBD1. The CDR3 protein is CASSGGQGVTDTQYF. The CDR3 DNA sequence: TGCGCCAGCAGCGGAGGACAGGGCGTCACAGATACGCAGTATTTT.